Each of the 32 T cell receptor beta chains below was sequenced from the same sample in a study of shared clonotypes between healthy human individuals. Data came from immunoSEQ multiplex PCR; TCRdb stores just in-frame clones and leaves some out. The sample consists of roughly 2,300,000 clones, 85% to 95% of them appearing once. The sample taken for sequencing was naive CD4+ T cells from PBMCs. The subset was: CD45RA+ positively selected. The receptors stem from a man aged 18 to 29 in good health. Some clones in this sample may be carry-over from other donors' samples.

The chain combines TRBV19 with TRBJ2-7; no firm D call. The germline V gene encodes CDR1 LNHDA and CDR2 SQIVND (reference sequence). Between the trimmed V and J ends, which lost 3 bases and 3 bases, there was a span of 18 bases. The CDR3 runs to 16 residues. The CDR3 reads CASSIPSGTTIYEQYF. In nucleotides, the CDR3 is TGTGCCAGTAGTATCCCGTCAGGAACTACGATCTACGAGCAGTACTTC.

This clone has a single count. The chain uses TRBV7-2 and TRBJ2-7, with D uncertain. Per the germline V gene, CDR1 is SGHTA and CDR2 is FQGNSA. CDR3 length: 11 residues. V was trimmed by 5 bases and J by 9 bases, leaving 11 bases between them. CDR3 coding DNA: TGTGCCAGCAGCCCTGACTCCGCGCAGTACTTC. It encodes CASSPDSAQYF.

The chain carries TRBV29-1 and TRBJ1-3; D is unclear. The V and J ends lost 6 bases and 0 bases respectively, with 9 bases between them. Germline-derived CDR1 and CDR2 are SQVTM and ANQGSEA. This CDR3 region has 13 residues. The CDR3 loop is CSVLPPSGNTIYF. For the CDR3, the DNA is TGCAGCGTCCTCCCCCCCTCTGGAAACACCATATATTTT.

The chain combines TRBV7-3 with TRBJ2-5, with D tentatively TRBD1 (6 bases). The germline V and J ends were trimmed by 5 bases and 3 bases, with 10 bases remaining between them. This CDR3 has 13 amino acids. Germline V gene lookup returns CDR1 SGHTA and CDR2 FQGTGA. As DNA, the CDR3 is TGTGCCAGCAGCGTGGACAGTGAAGAGACCCAGTACTTC. This gives the protein CASSVDSEETQYF.

The chain has TRBV29-1 and TRBJ2-1, with TRBD2 matching over 11 bases. Germline loops: CDR1 SQVTM, CDR2 ANQGSEA. The CDR3 is made up of 14 amino acids. Germline trimming cut 3 bases from V and 7 bases from J; bases unmatched to any gene: 5. The CDR3 DNA follows: TGCAGCGTTGATAGCGGGAGGGCCCTTAATGAGCAGTTCTTC. Its translation: CSVDSGRALNEQFF.

The V gene is TRBV18, the J gene TRBJ2-7; D might be TRBD2 (5 bases). CDR1 and CDR2 (germline): KGHSH, LQKENI. The CDR3 length is 13 residues. V was trimmed by 2 bases and J by 8 bases, leaving 13 bases between them. For the CDR3, the DNA is TGTGCCAGCTCACCAAATGAGGGTTTGAAGCAGTACTTC. Amino acid sequence: CASSPNEGLKQYF. The variable domain in full, with the rest retrieved from reference TRBV18 and TRBJ2-7, is NAGVMQNPRHLVRRRGQEARLRCSPMKGHSHVYWYRQLPEEGLKFMVYLQKENIIDESGMPKERFSAEFPKEGPSILRIQQVVRGDSAAYFCASSPNEGLKQYFGPGTRLTVT.

This chain connects TRBV28 to TRBJ1-2; 7 bases agree with TRBD1. Germline CDR1 and CDR2: MDHEN and SYDVKM. The V and J ends lost 8 bases and 2 bases, in that order; junction bases with no gene match: 8. This CDR3 comprises 14 residues. The CDR3 DNA follows: TGTGCCAGCCATGACCGGACAGGAAACTATGGCTACACCTTC. Translated, it gives CASHDRTGNYGYTF.

The chain recombines TRBV19 with TRBJ1-2, with D perhaps matching TRBD1 (6 bases). This CDR3 is 15 amino acids long. V dropped 7 bases and J dropped 0 bases, with 15 bases sitting between them. Looked up from germline, CDR1 is LNHDA and CDR2 is SQIVND (reference sequence). The CDR3 sequence is CASTRQGTANYGYTF. The CDR3 bases are TGTGCCAGTACTCGGCAGGGGACGGCTAACTATGGCTACACCTTC.

The rearrangement links TRBV4-1 to TRBJ1-2, with a possible D match to TRBD1 (5 bases). V was trimmed by 4 bases and J by 3 bases, leaving 15 bases between them. CDR3 size: 15 residues. Germline V gives CDR1 MGHRA, CDR2 YSYEKL. CDR3 DNA sequence: TGCGCCAGCAGCCGTTCCATTGGGGGGTACTATGGCTACACCTTC. Translated, it gives CASSRSIGGYYGYTF.

The chain uses TRBV4-1 and TRBJ2-7; D is possibly TRBD2 (6 bases). Germline V gene sequence: CDR1 MGHRA, CDR2 YSYEKL. V lost 0 bases and J 4 bases, leaving 22 bases between the germline ends. The CDR3 loop spans 18 amino acids. CDR3 nucleotides: TGCGCCAGCAGCCAAGATTTCATTGGCTCGGGGACTTTTTACGAGCAGTACTTC. Residues: CASSQDFIGSGTFYEQYF.

The V and J genes are TRBV12-5 and TRBJ1-1; D is undetermined. Germline V gene data show CDR1 as LGHNT and CDR2 as FRNRAP. The CDR3 extends over 12 amino acids. Trimming removed 5 bases at V and 7 bases at J, with 11 bases between. Written as DNA, the CDR3 is TGTGCTAGTGGTGCCCCCTCGGGTGAAGCTTTCTTT. This translates into CASGAPSGEAFF. The whole variable domain, remainder taken from reference TRBV12-5 and TRBJ1-1, is DARVTQTPRHKVTEMGQEVTMRCQPILGHNTVFWYRQTMMQGLELLAYFRNRAPLDDSGMPKDRFSAEMPDATLATLKIQPSEPRDSAVYFCASGAPSGEAFFGQGTRLTVV.

The V call is TRBV11-3, the J call TRBJ2-3, with 9 bases fitting TRBD1. Germline V gives CDR1 SGHNT, CDR2 YENEEA. The CDR3 length is 17 residues. The junction had 12 bases not matched to a gene; V was cut back by 5 bases and J by 3 bases. The CDR3 here is CASSVWDPGQGTDTQYF. DNA of the CDR3: TGTGCCAGCAGCGTCTGGGATCCGGGACAGGGAACAGATACGCAGTATTTT.

The genes are TRBV18 and TRBJ2-6, with TRBD1 matching over 7 bases. Germline trimming cut 4 bases from V and 4 bases from J; bases unmatched to any gene: 13. CDR1 is KGHSH, CDR2 LQKENI, per germline. This CDR3 comprises 18 residues. The CDR3 loop is CASSRPGTATPGANVLTF. The CDR3 DNA is TGTGCCAGCTCACGACCCGGGACAGCCACGCCAGGGGCCAACGTCCTGACTTTC.

The chain couples TRBV5-5 to TRBJ2-7; tentatively, D is TRBD2 (6 bases). This CDR3 region has 14 residues. V lost 1 base to trimming and J lost 7 bases, with 15 bases between them. CDR1 and CDR2 (germline): SGHKS, YYEKEE (reference sequence). CDR3: CASSLQTSYGEQYF. The CDR3, as DNA: TGTGCCAGCAGCTTGCAAACTAGCTACGGGGAGCAGTACTTC.

The chain is built from TRBV29-1 and TRBJ2-1; D might be TRBD2 (7 bases). This CDR3 region has 14 residues. The ends were cut back, 4 bases at V and 2 bases at J, with 12 bases in the middle. Germline CDR1 and CDR2: SQVTM and ANQGSEA. In DNA form, the CDR3 reads TGCAGCGTTGTGGGGGGGCTTCCCTACAATGAGCAGTTCTTC. It is translated as CSVVGGLPYNEQFF.

The chain joins TRBV19 to TRBJ2-7; a possible D gene is TRBD2 (6 bases). Germline V lookup: CDR1 LNHDA, CDR2 SQIVND (reference sequence). This CDR3 spans 15 amino acids. The ends were cut back, 5 bases at V and 2 bases at J, with 16 bases in the middle. The CDR3 DNA reads TGTGCCAGTAGTCGTGGACTACTGGAAACCTACGAGCAGTACTTC. Protein sequence: CASSRGLLETYEQYF.

The rearrangement joins TRBV28 to TRBJ2-1; tentative D call: TRBD2 (5 bases). The germline V gene encodes CDR1 MDHEN and CDR2 SYDVKM. This CDR3 comprises 16 residues. The germline V and J ends were trimmed by 3 bases and 6 bases, with 18 bases remaining between them. This CDR3 is CASSFRRARTGNEQFF. CDR3 in DNA: TGTGCCAGCAGTTTTCGGCGGGCCCGAACGGGCAATGAGCAGTTCTTC.

This sequence joins TRBV2 and TRBJ2-7; 9 bases map to TRBD2. The germline gives CDR1 SNHLY, CDR2 FYNNEI. The CDR3 consists of 14 residues. Germline trimming cut 8 bases from V and 3 bases from J; bases unmatched to any gene: 8. The CDR3 DNA sequence: TGTGCCAGCTTTGCGGGAGGGGGAAACTACGAGCAGTACTTC. Protein product: CASFAGGGNYEQYF.

A few counts support this clone. The chain is built from TRBV5-1 and TRBJ1-1; 8 bases agree with TRBD1. J was trimmed by 5 bases and V by 0 bases; bases with no gene match: 6. Germline loops: CDR1 SGHRS, CDR2 YFSETQ. This CDR3 spans 15 amino acids. CDR3 in DNA: TGCGCCAGCAGCTTGGGACAGGGGTGGTGGACTGAAGCTTTCTTT. This sequence encodes CASSLGQGWWTEAFF.

The V and J genes are TRBV6-5 and TRBJ2-7, with D uncertain. This CDR3 region has 13 residues. Germline assignment: CDR1 MNHEY and CDR2 SVGAGI. V lost 6 bases and J 6 bases, leaving 15 bases between the germline ends. The CDR3 region is CASRSTYDFEQYF. The CDR3 DNA reads TGTGCCAGCAGATCTACATACGACTTCGAGCAGTACTTC.

As concerns this clone: Additional DNA sequences in this sample encode the identical CDR3. The chain couples TRBV6-5 to TRBJ2-7; 11 bases agree with TRBD1. Germline lookup yields CDR1 MNHEY and CDR2 SVGAGI. With 2 bases clipped from V and 3 bases from J, the junction kept 3 bases outside the gene matches. The CDR3 has 15 amino acids. CDR3 nucleotide sequence: TGTGCCAGCAGTTACATGGACAGGGGGCTCTACGAGCAGTACTTC. Translation: CASSYMDRGLYEQYF.

This clone was picked up a small number of times. The chain has TRBV4-1 and TRBJ1-2; D is uncertain. CDR3 length equals 18 residues. Looked up from germline, CDR1 is MGHRA and CDR2 is YSYEKL. Between the trimmed V and J ends, which lost 2 bases and 1 base, there was a span of 20 bases. CDR3 DNA sequence: TGCGCCAGCAGCCAATGGATTGTCTCGGGTAAACTTAACTATGGCTACACCTTC. This translates into CASSQWIVSGKLNYGYTF.

Regarding this clone: The sample contains more than one DNA sequence encoding this CDR3. The rearrangement joins TRBV7-2 to TRBJ1-5; perhaps TRBD1 as D (6 bases). Germline V lookup: CDR1 SGHTA, CDR2 FQGNSA. This CDR3 is built from 14 residues. V was shortened by 1 base and J by 4 bases, with 8 bases between the two germline ends. CDR3 sequence (DNA): TGTGCCAGCAGCTTAGAGGGGGGGAATCAGCCCCAGCATTTT. Translated: CASSLEGGNQPQHF.

The count of this clone is one. V is TRBV5-8 and J is TRBJ1-6; D perhaps matches TRBD1 (6 bases). The germline V gene has CDR1 SGHTS and CDR2 YDEGEE. V was clipped by 3 bases and J by 2 bases, with 12 bases between them. The CDR3 runs to 16 residues. The CDR3 loop reads CASSSPNRAYNSPLHF. The CDR3 region has the DNA TGTGCCAGCAGCTCGCCAAACAGGGCCTATAATTCACCCCTCCACTTT.

J is TRBJ1-1 and V is TRBV7-2; possible D gene TRBD1, 6 bases. The CDR3 contains 14 residues. The V gene lost 5 bases and the J gene lost 8 bases, with 18 bases spanning the gap. Germline V CDR1 and CDR2: SGHTA, FQGNSA. CDR3 protein: CASSPDGGGREAFF. The CDR3 bases are TGTGCCAGCAGCCCCGATGGGGGCGGGAGGGAAGCTTTCTTT.

The count of this clone is one. This chain links TRBV30 with TRBJ1-4; D is possibly TRBD1 (6 bases). V was trimmed by 5 bases and J by 6 bases, leaving 13 bases between them. Looked up from germline, CDR1 is GTSNPN and CDR2 is SVGIG (reference sequence). The CDR3 runs 13 residues. The CDR3: CAWSRGAHEKLFF. The CDR3 bases are TGTGCCTGGTCTCGGGGGGCGCATGAAAAACTGTTTTTT.

This clone was picked up a small number of times. The rearrangement joins TRBV9 to TRBJ1-1, with 11 bases that match TRBD1. Per germline, CDR1 SGDLS and CDR2 YYNGEE. J gave up 5 bases and V 0 bases, and 3 bases lay outside the gene matches. The CDR3 contains 15 residues. Here the CDR3 reads CASSVGGTGGTEAFF. The DNA of the CDR3 is TGTGCCAGCAGCGTAGGAGGGACAGGGGGGACTGAAGCTTTCTTT.

CDR3 bases: TGTGCCAGCCTTTTAACAGAGAACTATGGCTACACCTTC. This translates into CASLLTENYGYTF. J is TRBJ1-2 and V is TRBV6-1, with D uncertain. Germline CDR1 reads MNHNS; CDR2 reads SASEGT. Trimming removed 8 bases from V and 2 bases from J, with 12 bases in between. The CDR3 is 13 amino acids.

V usage is TRBV18 and J usage is TRBJ2-1; TRBD1 matches at 8 bases. Germline loops: CDR1 KGHSH, CDR2 LQKENI. With V trimmed by 6 bases and J by 3 bases, 7 bases remained unmatched. CDR3 length equals 15 residues. CDR3 loop: CASSQTGVLYNEQFF. CDR3 sequence (DNA): TGTGCCAGCTCGCAGACAGGGGTTCTCTACAATGAGCAGTTCTTC.

The rearrangement joins TRBV18 to TRBJ2-1; the D is unclear. The CDR3 is 14 amino acids. The germline V gene has CDR1 KGHSH and CDR2 LQKENI. Trimming left V 5 bases short and J 9 bases short, with 17 bases between. CDR3 loop: CASSATARDVEQFF. In nucleotides, the CDR3 is TGTGCCAGCTCAGCAACCGCAAGAGACGTTGAGCAGTTCTTC.

The V and J genes are TRBV5-4 and TRBJ1-2; 8 bases align to TRBD1. The V gene end was trimmed by 1 base and the J gene end by 4 bases; junction bases not matched to a gene: 6. The CDR3 is made up of 15 amino acids. Germline assignment: CDR1 SGHNT and CDR2 YYREEE (reference sequence). In DNA form, the CDR3 reads TGTGCCAGCAGCTTGCCCCGGACAGGGTCCTATGGCTACACCTTC. It codes for CASSLPRTGSYGYTF. The complete variable domain, with remaining parts taken from reference TRBV5-4 and TRBJ1-2, reads ETGVTQSPTHLIKTRGQQVTLRCSSQSGHNTVSWYQQALGQGPQFIFQYYREEENGRGNFPPRFSGLQFPNYSSELNVNALELDDSALYLCASSLPRTGSYGYTFGSGTRLTVV.

The gene calls are TRBV5-1 and TRBJ2-6; TRBD1 aligns across 8 bases. V trimming: 7 bases; J trimming: 4 bases; junction bases outside the gene matches: 13. This CDR3 region has 17 residues. The germline CDR1 and CDR2 sequences are SGHRS and YFSETQ. In nucleotides, the CDR3 is TGCGCCAGCGCAAGGGGGACAGGTTCCGAGGGGGCCAACGTCCTGACTTTC. Its protein is CASARGTGSEGANVLTF.